A selection of T cell receptor beta chains follows, all from one sample in a study of blood T cell repertoires in COVID-19. Method: immunoSEQ multiplex PCR; TCRdb's copy keeps in-frame clones and lacks some. This sample yields around 63,000 clones, of which 88% are seen a single time; approximately 17% belongs to the top ten. Sequencing input: peripheral blood. Every receptor here comes from a woman of 80 years or more with active COVID-19. The CDR3 runs from the conserved cysteine through the conserved F or W. Each record gives: D gene, V gene, J gene, clone size, CDR3 protein, CDR3 DNA. The D gene is left open where the match is weak. Clone sizes are given selectively: once, few, many, or a class where the clone is expanded.

NA	TRBV28	TRBJ1-2	NA	CASSLAQGYGYTF	TGTGCCAGCAGTTTAGCTCAGGGGTACGGCTACACCTTC
NA	TRBV6-5	TRBJ2-3	NA	CASSPRDSYTDTQYF	TGTGCCAGCAGTCCCCGGGACTCCTACACAGATACGCAGTATTTT
NA	TRBV7-9	TRBJ2-5	NA	CASSRRGGQETQYF	TGTGCCAGCAGTCGGAGGGGGGGGCAAGAGACCCAGTACTTC
NA	TRBV5-4	TRBJ2-2	NA	CASSLDGGLTGELFF	TGTGCCAGCAGCCTGGACGGCGGACTCACCGGGGAGCTGTTTTTT
TRBD1	TRBV7-6	TRBJ1-1	NA	CASSFARGRQAFF	TGTGCCAGCAGCTTTGCCAGGGGGCGGCAAGCTTTCTTT
NA	TRBV5-4	TRBJ1-2	NA	CASSGRGGNYGYTF	TGTGCCAGCAGCGGGAGGGGAGGCAACTATGGCTACACCTTC
TRBD2	TRBV5-1	TRBJ2-1	once	CASSFAGGSNEQFF	TGCGCCAGCAGCTTCGCGGGGGGCTCGAATGAGCAGTTCTTC
NA	TRBV11-2	TRBJ2-1	once	CASTLESSSYNEQFF	TGTGCCAGCACCCTTGAATCTAGCTCCTACAATGAGCAGTTCTTC
NA	TRBV15	TRBJ1-1	NA	CATSTRGDTEAFF	TGTGCCACCAGCACCCGGGGGGACACTGAAGCTTTCTTT
TRBD2	TRBV5-1	TRBJ2-1	NA	CASSAGTSTGSYNEQFF	TGCGCCAGCAGCGCCGGGACTAGCACCGGCTCCTACAATGAGCAGTTCTTC
TRBD1	TRBV19	TRBJ2-5	NA	CASRSDRGRETQYF	TGTGCCAGTCGATCCGACAGGGGGAGGGAGACCCAGTACTTC
NA	TRBV6-5	TRBJ2-1	NA	CASALWGGRDEQFF	TGTGCCAGCGCTCTGTGGGGGGGCAGGGATGAGCAGTTCTTC
TRBD2	TRBV6-1	TRBJ2-2	once	CASSGPGTSNTGELFF	TGTGCCAGCAGTGGCCCGGGGACTAGCAACACCGGGGAGCTGTTTTTT
NA	TRBV4-2	TRBJ2-3	few	CASSQAGRSTDTQYF	TGTGCCAGCAGCCAAGCAGGCAGAAGCACAGATACGCAGTATTTT
TRBD1	TRBV28	TRBJ1-6	once	CASRQGTRPLHF	TGTGCCAGCCGACAGGGTACTCGTCCCCTCCACTTT